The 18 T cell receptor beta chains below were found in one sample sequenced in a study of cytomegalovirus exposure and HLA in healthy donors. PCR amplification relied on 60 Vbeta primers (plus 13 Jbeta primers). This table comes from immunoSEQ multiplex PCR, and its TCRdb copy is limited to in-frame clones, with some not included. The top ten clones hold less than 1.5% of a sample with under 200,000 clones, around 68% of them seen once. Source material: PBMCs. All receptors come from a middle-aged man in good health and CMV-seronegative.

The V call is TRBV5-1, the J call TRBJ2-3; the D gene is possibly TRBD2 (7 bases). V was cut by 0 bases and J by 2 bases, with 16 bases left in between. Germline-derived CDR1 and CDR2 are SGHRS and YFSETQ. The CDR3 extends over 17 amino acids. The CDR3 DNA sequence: TGCGCCAGCAGCTTGGGTCCCGGGGGGCGCCCCACAGATACGCAGTATTTT. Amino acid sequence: CASSLGPGGRPTDTQYF.

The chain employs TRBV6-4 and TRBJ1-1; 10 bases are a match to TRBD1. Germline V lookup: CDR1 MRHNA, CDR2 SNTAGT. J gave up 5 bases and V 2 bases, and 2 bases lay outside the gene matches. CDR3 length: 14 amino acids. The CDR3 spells CASSDTDRGTEAFF. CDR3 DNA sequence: TGTGCCAGCAGTGACACGGACAGGGGGACTGAAGCTTTCTTT.

CDR3 amino acids: CASTQQDGYGYTF. The CDR3 nucleotides are TGTGCCAGCACCCAACAGGACGGCTATGGCTACACCTTC. The rearrangement links TRBV6-6 to TRBJ1-2; TRBD1 is a possible D gene (5 bases). V lost 7 bases, J lost 4 bases, and 13 bases lay in between. This CDR3 has 13 amino acids. CDR1 is MNHNY and CDR2 is SVGAGI in the germline V gene (reference sequence).

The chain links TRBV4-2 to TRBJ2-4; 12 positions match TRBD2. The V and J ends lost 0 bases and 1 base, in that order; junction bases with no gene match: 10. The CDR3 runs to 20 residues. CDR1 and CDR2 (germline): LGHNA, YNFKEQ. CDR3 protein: CASSQERPSGGGGAKNIQYF. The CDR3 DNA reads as TGTGCCAGCAGCCAAGAGCGGCCTAGCGGGGGGGGAGGGGCCAAAAACATTCAGTACTTC.

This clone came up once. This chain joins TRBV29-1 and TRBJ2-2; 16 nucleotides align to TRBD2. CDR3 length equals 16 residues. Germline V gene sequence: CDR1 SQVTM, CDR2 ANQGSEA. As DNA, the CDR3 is TGCATCTTATCGGGACTAGCGGGGGGGGTCACCGGGGAGCTGTTTTTT. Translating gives CILSGLAGGVTGELFF.

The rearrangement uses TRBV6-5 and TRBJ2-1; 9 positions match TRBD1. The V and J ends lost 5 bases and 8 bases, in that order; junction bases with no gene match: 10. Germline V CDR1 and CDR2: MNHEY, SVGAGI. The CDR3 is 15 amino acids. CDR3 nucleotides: TGTGCCAGCAGTGCACCGGGACAGGGTCTGGATGAGCAGTTCTTC. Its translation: CASSAPGQGLDEQFF.

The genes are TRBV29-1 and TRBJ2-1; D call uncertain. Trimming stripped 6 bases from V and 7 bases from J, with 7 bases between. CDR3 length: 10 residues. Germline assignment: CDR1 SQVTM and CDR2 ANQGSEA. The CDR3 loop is CSVADNEQFF. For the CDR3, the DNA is TGCAGCGTGGCGGATAATGAGCAGTTCTTC.

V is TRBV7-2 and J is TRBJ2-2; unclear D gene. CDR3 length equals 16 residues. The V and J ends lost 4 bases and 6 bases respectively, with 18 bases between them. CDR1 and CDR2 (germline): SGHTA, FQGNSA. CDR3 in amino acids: CASSYGRFLVAGELFF. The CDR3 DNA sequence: TGTGCCAGCAGCTACGGCAGGTTCTTGGTTGCCGGGGAGCTGTTTTTT.

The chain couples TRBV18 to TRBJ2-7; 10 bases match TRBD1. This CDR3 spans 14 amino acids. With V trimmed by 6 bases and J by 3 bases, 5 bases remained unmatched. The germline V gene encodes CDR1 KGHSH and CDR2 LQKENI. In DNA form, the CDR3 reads TGTGCCAGCTCCCCCGGGACAGGGGTCTACGAGCAGTACTTC. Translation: CASSPGTGVYEQYF. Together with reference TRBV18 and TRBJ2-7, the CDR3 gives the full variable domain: NAGVMQNPRHLVRRRGQEARLRCSPMKGHSHVYWYRQLPEEGLKFMVYLQKENIIDESGMPKERFSAEFPKEGPSILRIQQVVRGDSAAYFCASSPGTGVYEQYFGPGTRLTVT.

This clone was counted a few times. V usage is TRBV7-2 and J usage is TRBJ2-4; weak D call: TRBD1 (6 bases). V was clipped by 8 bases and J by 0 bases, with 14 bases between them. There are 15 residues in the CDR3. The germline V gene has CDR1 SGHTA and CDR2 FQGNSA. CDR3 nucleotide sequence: TGTGCCAGCGGCCGGACAGACCTAGCCAAAAACATTCAGTACTTC. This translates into CASGRTDLAKNIQYF.

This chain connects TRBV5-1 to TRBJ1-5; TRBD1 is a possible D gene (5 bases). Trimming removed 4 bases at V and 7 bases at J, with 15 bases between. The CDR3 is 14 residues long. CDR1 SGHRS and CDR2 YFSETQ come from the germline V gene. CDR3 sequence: CASSLGGLGQPQHF. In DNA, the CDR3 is TGCGCCAGCAGCCTCGGGGGGTTGGGCCAGCCCCAGCATTTT. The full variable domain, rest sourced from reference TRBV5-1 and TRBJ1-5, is KAGVTQTPRYLIKTRGQQVTLSCSPISGHRSVSWYQQTPGQGLQFLFEYFSETQRNKGNFPGRFSGRQFSNSRSEMNVSTLELGDSALYLCASSLGGLGQPQHFGDGTRLSIL.

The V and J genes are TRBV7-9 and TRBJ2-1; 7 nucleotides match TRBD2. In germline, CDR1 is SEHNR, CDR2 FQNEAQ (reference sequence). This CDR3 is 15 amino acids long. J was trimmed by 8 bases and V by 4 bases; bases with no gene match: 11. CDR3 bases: TGTGCCAGCAGCTCCACGGGACTACCTTTTGATGAGCAGTTCTTC. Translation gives CASSSTGLPFDEQFF. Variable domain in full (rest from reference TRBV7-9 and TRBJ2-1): DTGVSQNPRHKITKRGQNVTFRCDPISEHNRLYWYRQTLGQGPEFLTYFQNEAQLEKSRLLSDRFSAERPKGSFSTLEIQRTEQGDSAMYLCASSSTGLPFDEQFFGPGTRLTVL.

The CDR3 is CASSSPGDRGQQPQHF. CDR3 in DNA: TGTGCCAGTAGTTCCCCTGGAGACAGGGGGCAACAGCCCCAGCATTTT. The chain carries TRBV19 and TRBJ1-5; TRBD1 matches at 10 bases. Trimming removed 5 bases from V and 7 bases from J; junction bases left unmatched: 11. Germline values: CDR1 LNHDA, CDR2 SQIVND (reference sequence). The CDR3 sequence is 16 residues long.

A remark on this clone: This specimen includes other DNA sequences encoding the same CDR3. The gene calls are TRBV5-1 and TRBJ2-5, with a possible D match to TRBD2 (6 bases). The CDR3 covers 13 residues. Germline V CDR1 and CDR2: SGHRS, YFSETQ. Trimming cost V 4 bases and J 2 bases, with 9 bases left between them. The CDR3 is CASSLGLQETQYF. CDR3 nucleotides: TGCGCCAGCAGCCTGGGACTTCAAGAGACCCAGTACTTC.

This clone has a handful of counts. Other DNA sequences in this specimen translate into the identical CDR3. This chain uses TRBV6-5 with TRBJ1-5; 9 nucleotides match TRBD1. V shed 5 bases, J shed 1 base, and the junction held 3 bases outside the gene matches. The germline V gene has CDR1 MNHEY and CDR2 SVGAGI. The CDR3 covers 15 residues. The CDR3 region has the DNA TGTGCCAGCAGTACGGACAGGGGAAGCAATCAGCCCCAGCATTTT. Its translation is CASSTDRGSNQPQHF.

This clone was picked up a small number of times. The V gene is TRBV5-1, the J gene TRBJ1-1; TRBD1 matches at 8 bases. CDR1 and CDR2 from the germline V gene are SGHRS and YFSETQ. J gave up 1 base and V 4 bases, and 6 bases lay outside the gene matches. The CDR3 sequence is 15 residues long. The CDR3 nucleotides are TGCGCCAGCAGCGGGGGGGACAGGAAGAACACTGAAGCTTTCTTT. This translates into CASSGGDRKNTEAFF.

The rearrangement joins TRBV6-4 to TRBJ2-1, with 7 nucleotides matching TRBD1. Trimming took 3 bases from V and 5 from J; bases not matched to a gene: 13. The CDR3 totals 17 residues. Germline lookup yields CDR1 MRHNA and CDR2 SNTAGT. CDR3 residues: CASSEGGQPFGDNEQFF. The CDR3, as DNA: TGTGCCAGCAGTGAAGGGGGACAGCCTTTTGGGGACAATGAGCAGTTCTTC.

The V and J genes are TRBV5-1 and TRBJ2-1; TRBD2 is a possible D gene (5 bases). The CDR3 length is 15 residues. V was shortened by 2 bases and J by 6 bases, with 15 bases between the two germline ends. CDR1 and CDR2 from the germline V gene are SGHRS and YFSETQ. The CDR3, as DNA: TGCGCCAGCAGCTTAATGGGAGAGTTGAGCAATGAGCAGTTCTTC. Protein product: CASSLMGELSNEQFF.